The entry that follows covers one T cell receptor beta chain sequence. The antigen remains unidentified. CDR1 MGHRA and CDR2 YSYEKL come from the germline V gene. V shed 4 bases and J shed 4 bases, with 10 bases lying between them. CDR3 size: 14 residues. Exclusion followed for patients with uncontrolled infection, other autoimmune disease, pregnancy or lactation. Amplified regions were TCR beta CDR3 sequences from RNA transcripts. The TCR CDR3 was amplified in a first-round RT-PCR using the HTBI primer set. MiXCR, run by TCRdb on the multiplex PCR reads, gives a single entry per CDR3 protein. The sample contains fewer than 700,000 distinct CDR3 sequences, over 15% of which appear only once. The sample is drawn from a study of T cells in Graves' hyperthyroidism and ophthalmopathy. Study-wide background: It was at initial diagnosis, before any treatment, that peripheral blood was collected.

General study results and limits: Most thyroid clonotypes with frequency above 0.001 were detected in blood.

Material: blood. This receptor was taken from a woman under 30 with Graves' ophthalmopathy. V gene TRBV4-1 combines with J gene TRBJ1-4; D gene unclear. The CDR3 DNA sequence: TGCGCCAGCAGCCTAATTAGAGTTAATGAAAAACTGTTTTTT. Protein sequence: CASSLIRVNEKLFF.